The T cell receptor beta chain described here comes from a study of cytomegalovirus exposure and HLA in healthy donors. Primers: 60 Vbeta forward and 13 Jbeta reverse. Measured with immunoSEQ multiplex PCR; TCRdb has only the in-frame clones, and not every one. Here the sample spans some 120,000 clones, more than 65% being singletons. Study findings and constraints: TCR beta V segments were, for the most part, productive about 87% or about 30% of the time in an earlier analysis. The likely origin of a cluster of highly shared sequence variants was a sequencing artifact.

Turning to this clone: Its cognate antigen is unknown.

The germline gives CDR1 SGHDT, CDR2 YYEEEE. V was pared by 0 bases and J by 0 bases, with 10 bases of the junction left unmatched. The CDR3 is 18 residues long. This clonotype was obtained from a human donor in good health. Sequenced: PBMCs. The rearrangement joins TRBV5-6 to TRBJ2-3; 7 positions match TRBD2. The CDR3 DNA is TGTGCCAGCAGCTTGGAGGGTCTAGCGGACACTAGCACAGATACGCAGTATTTT. It yields the protein CASSLEGLADTSTDTQYF.